The sequence of this T cell receptor beta chain was determined in a study of T cells in Graves' hyperthyroidism and ophthalmopathy. This clonotype has ten or more counts. This CDR3 has 14 residues. V gave up 3 bases and J gave up 0 bases, with 8 bases separating them. Germline V gives CDR1 ENHRY, CDR2 SYGVKD. The TCR beta CDR3 regions underwent amplification using RNA transcripts as the source. The HTBI set primed first-round TCR CDR3 RT-PCR. MiXCR was run by TCRdb on the multiplex PCR reads, yielding one entry per CDR3 protein. The table records 500,000 to 800,000 distinct CDR3 sequences, 45% of them present only once.

J is TRBJ1-2 and V is TRBV10-3, with D possibly being TRBD1 (5 bases). This TCR was recovered from an adult man with Graves' disease, either hyperthyroidism or ophthalmopathy (not recorded which). Sequenced input: peripheral blood or thyroid tissue (not recorded which). The CDR3 here is CAISDGGSNYGYTF. CDR3 DNA sequence: TGTGCCATCAGTGATGGGGGTTCTAACTATGGCTACACCTTC.